Sequencing of this T cell receptor beta chain was carried out in a study of blood T cell repertoires in COVID-19. Background on the study: Samples of COVID-19 (acute and convalescent) were obtained from the United States, Italy and Spain. T cells, B-cell-depleted T cells, or PBMCs supplied cDNA or gDNA.

This CDR3 spans 16 amino acids. Germline V lookup: CDR1 SEHNR, CDR2 FQNEAQ (reference sequence). The ends lost 5 bases at V and 5 bases at J; junction bases unmatched: 11. Source study methods: Amplification of reference gene primers was used by the study to estimate nucleated cell counts. TCRdb keeps only in-frame clones here, not all; method: immunoSEQ multiplex PCR. From that table come the V and J calls and clone size; the DNA was used to work out D and trimming. The data show 180,000 or so clones, roughly 76% seen once. The sequence was obtained from a woman aged 45-60 years with active or convalescent COVID-19. The sample comprised peripheral blood. The chain combines TRBV7-9 with TRBJ2-1, with 8 bases identical to TRBD1. CDR3: CASSPVFGTGDNEQFF. The CDR3 DNA sequence: TGTGCCAGCAGCCCAGTTTTTGGGACAGGAGACAATGAGCAGTTCTTC. Full variable domain (rest looked up from reference TRBV7-9 and TRBJ2-1): DTGVSQNPRHKITKRGQNVTFRCDPISEHNRLYWYRQTLGQGPEFLTYFQNEAQLEKSRLLSDRFSAERPKGSFSTLEIQRTEQGDSAMYLCASSPVFGTGDNEQFFGPGTRLTVL.